The present T cell receptor (beta chain) was sequenced within a study of STAT5B mutations in CD4+ large granular lymphocyte leukemia. As for the study in general: Healthy donors showed HLA-associated enrichment of the CDR3 'QG' motif.

The CDR3 is 11 amino acids. V dropped 4 bases and J dropped 5 bases, with 8 bases sitting between them. Germline V gene data show CDR1 as GTSNPN and CDR2 as SVGIG (reference sequence). This was a survey-level run. TCRdb keeps only in-frame clones here, not all; method: immunoSEQ multiplex PCR. Among around 28,000 clones listed, roughly 70% were seen once. Study-level points and caveats: Main leukemic clonotypes were patient-specific, but more than 20% appeared at low frequency elsewhere. 8/27 top patient clones versus 2/35 control clones were TRBV06-family.

Worth noting for this clone: Its antigen is unknown.

This sequence was found in a human donor in good health. The chain uses TRBV30 and TRBJ2-5; D is undetermined. The sequenced material came from CD4+ T cells from blood buffy coats. Here the CDR3 reads CAWTTEETQYF. The CDR3 DNA follows: TGTGCCTGGACCACAGAGGAGACCCAGTACTTC.